This T cell receptor beta chain appears in the sequencing data of a study of patients and donors after allogeneic stem cell transplantation. TCRdb reprocessed the RT-PCR reads via MiXCR and lists one record per CDR3 protein. The sample yields 150,000 to 250,000 distinct CDR3 sequences, roughly two fifths seen once. Trimming took 5 bases from V and 2 from J, leaving 13 bases between them. Germline CDR1 and CDR2: PRHDT and FYEKMQ (reference sequence). CDR3 length: 15 residues. Sequences were obtained from blood, either unsorted or a sorted T cell fraction (not recorded which). The sequence was collected from a human donor who was either an allogeneic HSCT recipient or a stem cell or donor lymphocyte infusion donor (not recorded which). It is not recorded whose cells these are; they may come from a transplant donor. V is TRBV13 and J is TRBJ1-5; TRBD1 is a possible D gene (5 bases). In DNA, the CDR3 is TGTGCCAGCAGCGAGAGGGGAGATGGCAATCAGCCCCAGCATTTT. Its translation is CASSERGDGNQPQHF.